Presented here are 5 T cell receptor beta chains from one specimen sequenced in a study of spatial heterogeneity in lung cancer. General observations from the study: Tumoral mutation counts were tracked by counts of expanded intratumoral alpha and beta TCRs.

TCRdb re-called the 5' RACE reads through MiXCR, storing one row per CDR3 protein. The sample yields 14,000 or so distinct CDR3 sequences, 4% to 5% seen once. Their target antigens are unknown. Time point described: sample taken at primary tumor resection. Here the sequenced sample was lung tumor tissue, taken at surgery. The receptors stem from a female donor with early-stage non-small cell lung cancer.

In this sample, this clonotype turned up many times. This beta chain was picked up by a library intended for alpha chains and is off target, so its count carries little meaning. The CDR3 protein is CASSFQKSSYEQYF. The CDR3 region has the DNA TGTGCCAGCAGCTTCCAAAAAAGCTCCTACGAGCAGTACTTC. The chain links TRBV7-6 to TRBJ2-7; D gene uncertain. From germline, CDR1 is SGHVS and CDR2 FNYEAQ. The V end was cut by 3 bases, the J end by 0 bases, with 9 bases between. The CDR3 has 14 amino acids.

By share of the sample, this clonotype is medium-sized. A library made for alpha chains picked up this beta chain off target, so its size means little. The chain couples TRBV5-6 to TRBJ2-3, with D tentatively TRBD1 (5 bases). The ends were cut back, 0 bases at V and 2 bases at J, with 7 bases in the middle. The CDR3 consists of 14 residues. From germline, CDR1 is SGHDT and CDR2 YYEEEE. CDR3 DNA sequence: TGTGCCAGCAGCTTGGGGACATACACAGATACGCAGTATTTT. Encoded protein: CASSLGTYTDTQYF. Combining the CDR3 with reference TRBV5-6 and TRBJ2-3 gives the whole variable domain DAGVTQSPTHLIKTRGQQVTLRCSPKSGHDTVSWYQQALGQGPQFIFQYYEEEERQRGNFPDRFSGHQFPNYSSELNVNALLLGDSALYLCASSLGTYTDTQYFGPGTRLTVL.

This clonotype has a count of ten or more. The junction departs from the called germline gene at one end, perhaps through a read error. The library was built for alpha chains, so this beta chain is an off-target read and its size means little. The chain joins TRBV6-2 or TRBV6-3 to TRBJ2-5; D gene unclear. Germline V gives CDR1 MNHEY, CDR2 SVGEGT. The CDR3 contains 12 residues. The chain's CDR3 is CAISYAWETQYF. The CDR3 DNA follows: TGTGCCATCAGTTACGCCTGGGAGACCCAGTACTTC.

This clonotype occurred many times. Because this beta chain is a stray read in a library intended to capture alpha chains, its abundance should not be given much weight. This chain connects TRBV2 to TRBJ1-4; TRBD1 matches at 8 bases. Germline CDR1 is SNHLY and CDR2 is FYNNEI. Trimming at V came to 7 bases and at J to 3 bases, leaving 4 bases not matched to a gene. The CDR3 totals 14 residues. The CDR3 sequence: CASMQGAANEKLFF. CDR3 nucleotide sequence: TGTGCCAGCATGCAGGGGGCGGCTAATGAAAAACTGTTTTTT. The full variable domain, completed using reference TRBV2 and TRBJ1-4, is EPEVTQTPSHQVTQMGQEVILRCVPISNHLYFYWYRQILGQKVEFLVSFYNNEISEKSEIFDDQFSVERPDGSNFTLKIRSTKLEDSAMYFCASMQGAANEKLFFGSGTQLSVL.

This clonotype was seen ten or more times. This beta chain is an unintended read in a library built for alpha chains; its size means little. This rearrangement joins TRBV12-3 or TRBV12-4 to TRBJ1-5; a possible D gene is TRBD1 (5 bases). V was pared by 5 bases and J by 2 bases, with 13 bases between. The CDR3 sequence is 15 residues long. The chain's CDR3 is CASSGGEGGNQPQHF. The DNA for the CDR3 is TGTGCCAGCAGTGGGGGAGAGGGTGGCAATCAGCCCCAGCATTTT.